These 3 T cell receptor beta chains came from one sample sequenced in a study of T cells after yellow fever vaccination. Each CDR3 protein is one row after TCRdb ran MiXCR on the 5' RACE reads. The sample carries about 500,000 distinct CDR3 sequences, less than 20% recorded once. The sample here was PBMCs, taken 4 to 6 days after the first yellow fever vaccination. These receptors were collected from a man between 18 and 29 years old who received the YFV17D yellow fever vaccine.

A few counts support this clonotype. V and J are TRBV5-1 and TRBJ1-3; D is ambiguous. The CDR3 has 13 amino acids. Trimming left V 4 bases short and J 6 bases short, with 11 bases between. The germline V gene encodes CDR1 SGHRS and CDR2 YFSETQ. The CDR3 loop is CASSEGPANTIYF. The CDR3 DNA reads as TGCGCCAGCAGCGAGGGCCCCGCAAACACCATATATTTT.

This clonotype occurred a few times. This chain connects TRBV28 to TRBJ1-2; a possible D gene is TRBD1 (5 bases). The germline V gene encodes CDR1 MDHEN and CDR2 SYDVKM. The CDR3 totals 14 residues. Trimming shortened V by 6 bases and J by 10 bases, and 21 bases separated the two germline ends. CDR3 residues: CASSPFGRVFFYTF. The CDR3 coding sequence is TGTGCCAGCAGCCCGTTTGGCAGGGTATTTTTCTACACCTTC.

The rearrangement links TRBV27 to TRBJ2-3; 7 bases are a match to TRBD2. The CDR3 runs to 14 residues. Germline values: CDR1 MNHEY, CDR2 SMNVEV (reference sequence). V was pared by 6 bases and J by 5 bases, with 8 bases of the junction left unmatched. The CDR3 DNA is TGTGCCAGCAGCTGGCTAGCGGAAGGAGATACGCAGTATTTT. This codes for CASSWLAEGDTQYF.